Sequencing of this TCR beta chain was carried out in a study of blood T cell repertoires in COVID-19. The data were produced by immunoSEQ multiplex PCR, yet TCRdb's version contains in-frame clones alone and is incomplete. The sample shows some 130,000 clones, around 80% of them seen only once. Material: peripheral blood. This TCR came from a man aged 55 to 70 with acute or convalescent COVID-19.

The CDR3 here is CASSLQAMDRGQKGYGYTF. CDR3 in DNA: TGCGCCAGCAGCCTCCAAGCGATGGACAGGGGGCAGAAGGGTTATGGCTACACCTTC. The chain joins TRBV5-1 to TRBJ1-2; 11 bases are a match to TRBD1. This CDR3 comprises 19 residues. J lost 5 bases, V lost 4 bases, and 19 bases had no gene match. Germline V CDR1 and CDR2: SGHRS, YFSETQ.